This TCR beta chain was profiled in a study of shared T cell receptors in the human thymus. Method: immunoSEQ multiplex PCR; TCRdb's copy keeps in-frame clones and lacks some. Among hundreds of thousands of clones listed, about 90% were seen once. This clone was detected only once. Germline lookup yields CDR1 SGHAT and CDR2 FQNNGV. V lost 5 bases to trimming and J lost 2 bases; unmatched junction nucleotides: 3. This CDR3 has 15 amino acids. The same data also went into a second study, on human thymus T cells. From that paper: Having corrective surgery for congenital heart defects, healthy Finnish infants were the ones who donated. In corrective heart surgery, resections were taken, and these provided the thymus tissue. Gene usage (both V and J) appeared biased in thymic and blood repertoires. What related research reported was that thymic repertoires overlapped highly among unrelated individuals.

Sequencing used thymocytes. The chain uses TRBV11-2 and TRBJ2-1; 10 bases are a match to TRBD2. This TCR came from a boy in the first two years of life with a congenital heart defect. The CDR3 DNA is TGTGCCAGCAGCCTCAGCGGGAGGGCCTACAATGAGCAGTTCTTC. Translating it yields CASSLSGRAYNEQFF. The variable domain in full, with the rest retrieved from reference TRBV11-2 and TRBJ2-1, is EAGVAQSPRYKIIEKRQSVAFWCNPISGHATLYWYQQILGQGPKLLIQFQNNGVVDDSQLPKDRFSAERLKGVDSTLKIQPAKLEDSAVYLCASSLSGRAYNEQFFGPGTRLTVL.